Listed below are T cell receptor beta chains from one sample, sequenced in a study of blood T cell repertoires in COVID-19. Using immunoSEQ multiplex PCR, the repertoire was profiled, and TCRdb retains in-frame clones only, with some absent. The sample lists around 180,000 clones; around three quarters were seen once. Specimen: peripheral blood. Receptors were obtained from a man in his fifties or sixties with active or convalescent COVID-19. The CDR3 runs from the conserved cysteine through the conserved F or W. D genes are given only for firm matches. Clone size is not always given. Where it is, it says once, few, many or a class for expanded clones.

CDR3aa	CDR3nt	v_gene	abundance	d_gene	j_gene
CASSPLPGPGRSSQAFF	TGTGCCAGCAGCCCCCTCCCAGGGCCGGGTCGATCTTCTCAAGCTTTCTTT	TRBV14	NA	NA	TRBJ1-1
CASSLDGDSGNTIYF	TGTGCCAGCAGCTTGGACGGGGATTCTGGAAACACCATATATTTT	TRBV5-5	NA	NA	TRBJ1-3
CASSRGSYNEQFF	TGTGCCAGTAGTAGAGGTTCCTACAATGAGCAGTTCTTC	TRBV19	NA	NA	TRBJ2-1
CASSLGQGARNEQFF	TGCGCCAGCAGCCTGGGACAGGGGGCGCGGAATGAGCAGTTCTTC	TRBV4-1	NA	TRBD1	TRBJ2-1
CASSQSDEQYF	TGTGCCAGCAGCCAATCCGACGAGCAGTACTTC	TRBV16	NA	NA	TRBJ2-7
CASTGQQQETQYF	TGTGCCAGCACGGGACAGCAACAAGAGACCCAGTACTTC	TRBV2	NA	TRBD1	TRBJ2-5
CASSLGGDSEAFF	TGTGCCAGCAGCTTAGGGGGCGACTCCGAAGCTTTCTTT	TRBV11-3	NA	NA	TRBJ1-1
CATSRSSQGTTEAFF	TGTGCCACCAGCAGATCCAGCCAGGGGACCACTGAAGCTTTCTTT	TRBV15	once	NA	TRBJ1-1
CASSVAASGSSYEQYF	TGTGCCAGCAGCGTAGCTGCTAGCGGGAGCTCCTACGAGCAGTACTTC	TRBV9	NA	TRBD2	TRBJ2-7
CASSADFQGTYEQYF	TGTGCCAGCTCAGCGGACTTTCAAGGCACCTACGAGCAGTACTTC	TRBV18	NA	NA	TRBJ2-7
CASTLLSDRTYEQYF	TGTGCCAGCACCTTACTTTCGGACAGAACCTACGAGCAGTACTTC	TRBV6-5	NA	NA	TRBJ2-7
CASSFRVANEKLFF	TGTGCCAGCAGTTTCCGCGTTGCTAATGAAAAACTGTTTTTT	TRBV27	NA	NA	TRBJ1-4
CASSFEGAKNIQYF	TGTGCCAGCAGCTTCGAGGGAGCCAAAAACATTCAGTACTTC	TRBV7-9	NA	NA	TRBJ2-4
CACLQVRGGTEDGYTF	TGTGCCTGCCTCCAGGTCCGGGGAGGGACGGAGGATGGCTACACCTTC	TRBV30	NA	NA	TRBJ1-2
CASSPGGISYNEQFF	TGTGCCAGCAGTCCCGGAGGGATCTCCTACAATGAGCAGTTCTTC	TRBV6-5	NA	NA	TRBJ2-1
CSVEDPRALGADTQYF	TGCAGCGTTGAAGATCCCCGGGCTCTCGGGGCAGATACGCAGTATTTT	TRBV29-1	NA	NA	TRBJ2-3
CASSYSIQEQFF	TGTGCCAGCAGTTACTCGATCCAGGAGCAGTTCTTC	TRBV6-5	NA	NA	TRBJ2-1
CASSVGAERGTGELFF	TGTGCCAGCAGCGTAGGGGCCGAAAGGGGGACCGGGGAGCTGTTTTTT	TRBV9	NA	NA	TRBJ2-2
CASSLTSNRYNEQFF	TGTGCCAGCAGCCTGACTAGTAACCGGTACAATGAGCAGTTCTTC	TRBV9	NA	NA	TRBJ2-1
CAISETSGRYNEQFF	TGTGCCATCAGTGAAACTAGCGGGAGGTACAATGAGCAGTTCTTC	TRBV10-3	NA	TRBD2	TRBJ2-1
CASSSGSYGYTF	TGTGCCAGCAGTTCAGGGTCCTATGGCTACACCTTC	TRBV27	few	NA	TRBJ1-2
CASTQQGQETQYF	TGTGCCAGCACCCAACAGGGGCAAGAGACCCAGTACTTC	TRBV2	few	TRBD1	TRBJ2-5
CASTPLREGPRNEQFF	TGTGCCAGCACCCCCCTACGGGAGGGCCCTCGTAATGAGCAGTTCTTC	TRBV28	NA	TRBD2	TRBJ2-1
CASNRQINQPQHF	TGTGCCAGCAATCGACAAATCAATCAGCCCCAGCATTTT	TRBV28	NA	NA	TRBJ1-5
CATSDPGQGDHGYTF	TGTGCCACCAGTGATCCTGGACAGGGGGACCATGGCTACACCTTC	TRBV24-1	NA	TRBD1	TRBJ1-2
CASSKNRDRAYEQYF	TGTGCCAGCAGCAAGAACCGGGACAGGGCCTACGAGCAGTACTTC	TRBV5-4	NA	TRBD1	TRBJ2-7
CASSPDRAAYNEQFF	TGTGCCAGCTCACCAGACAGGGCGGCCTACAATGAGCAGTTCTTC	TRBV18	NA	TRBD1	TRBJ2-1
CATSDLPKGSARDTQYF	TGTGCCACCAGTGATTTGCCCAAGGGGTCCGCTCGAGATACGCAGTATTTT	TRBV24-1	once	NA	TRBJ2-3
CASSQRGGYEQYF	TGTGCCAGCAGCCAACGGGGGGGCTACGAGCAGTACTTC	TRBV3-1/TRBV3-2	NA	TRBD2	TRBJ2-7
CASSLFRGTGELFF	TGTGCCAGCAGCCTGTTCAGGGGTACCGGGGAGCTGTTTTTT	TRBV7-9	NA	NA	TRBJ2-2
CASSRLWTAGDGETQYF	TGTGCCAGCAGCCGATTATGGACAGCGGGAGACGGGGAGACCCAGTACTTC	TRBV28	once	TRBD2	TRBJ2-5
CASSAGQYSPLHF	TGTGCCAGCAGTGCTGGACAGTATTCACCCCTCCACTTT	TRBV25-1	NA	NA	TRBJ1-6
CASSRSGGGYEQFF	TGTGCCAGCAGTAGATCGGGAGGAGGGTATGAGCAGTTCTTC	TRBV28	NA	TRBD2	TRBJ2-1
CASSQKHTAGGTDTQYF	TGCGCCAGCAGCCAAAAGCATACGGCGGGAGGCACAGATACGCAGTATTTT	TRBV4-3	NA	TRBD2	TRBJ2-3
CASSTQQGARNEKLFF	TGTGCCAGTAGTACCCAACAGGGGGCGCGGAATGAAAAACTGTTTTTT	TRBV19	NA	TRBD1	TRBJ1-4
CASSSGTKSTGELFF	TGTGCCAGCAGTTCCGGGACTAAAAGTACCGGGGAGCTGTTTTTT	TRBV6-2/TRBV6-3	few	TRBD2	TRBJ2-2
CASSQDKGTAYEQYF	TGTGCCAGCAGCCAAGATAAGGGGACAGCCTACGAGCAGTACTTC	TRBV3-1/TRBV3-2	NA	TRBD1	TRBJ2-7
CASRGGLAGVTDTQYF	TGTGCCAGCAGGGGTGGACTAGCGGGAGTGACAGATACGCAGTATTTT	TRBV28	few	TRBD2	TRBJ2-3
CATSDLNREFQETQYF	TGTGCCACCAGTGATTTAAACAGGGAATTCCAAGAGACCCAGTACTTC	TRBV24-1	once	NA	TRBJ2-5
CASSPQTADTQYF	TGTGCCAGCTCACCCCAAACTGCAGATACGCAGTATTTT	TRBV18	NA	NA	TRBJ2-3
CASHMGQSSYNSPLHF	TGTGCCAGCCATATGGGGCAGTCCTCCTATAATTCACCCCTCCACTTT	TRBV27	NA	NA	TRBJ1-6
CASSPERGLANYGYTF	TGTGCCAGCAGCCCCGAGAGGGGGCTAGCTAACTATGGCTACACCTTC	TRBV9	NA	TRBD1	TRBJ1-2
CAWWGGSDEKLFF	TGTGCCTGGTGGGGGGGGTCCGATGAAAAACTGTTTTTT	TRBV30	NA	NA	TRBJ1-4
CATSSGGFTEAFF	TGTGCCACCTCGTCGGGGGGCTTCACTGAAGCTTTCTTT	TRBV24-1	once	NA	TRBJ1-1
CASSLPPFAGTGGFNQPQHF	TGTGCCAGCTCTCTACCTCCATTCGCGGGGACAGGAGGGTTTAATCAGCCCCAGCATTTT	TRBV18	NA	TRBD1	TRBJ1-5
CASSPSGFGTKTGYNEQFF	TGTGCCAGCAGCCCCTCGGGTTTTGGTACGAAAACTGGGTACAATGAGCAGTTCTTC	TRBV7-9	NA	NA	TRBJ2-1
CASSVGQGASVGTQYF	TGCGCCAGCAGCGTAGGACAGGGGGCGTCGGTCGGTACGCAGTATTTT	TRBV5-1	NA	TRBD1	TRBJ2-3